This is a list of T cell receptor beta chains from one sample in a study of vaccination and CD4 T cells after COVID-19. The antigens for these receptors are not known. TCRdb redid the calling of the PCR reads with MiXCR, one entry per CDR3 protein. The table includes 15,000 to 19,000 distinct CDR3 sequences, 40% to 60% detected once. The sample here was CD4+ T cells from blood, cultured in vitro, taken before SARS-CoV-2 vaccination. The source is a human donor who had recovered from COVID-19. Each CDR3 is given with its conserved first and last residue. Fields, in order: D gene, clone size, J gene, V gene, CDR3 length, CDR3 DNA, CDR3 protein. D genes are given only for firm matches. Clone size is stated in some rows and not others, as once, few, many or a class when expanded.

D gene: NA; clone size: few; J gene: TRBJ2-1; V gene: TRBV6-1; CDR3 length: 15; CDR3 DNA: TGTGCCAGCAGTGAAGTCTCGACTACCGGCAATGAGCAGTTCTTC; CDR3 protein: CASSEVSTTGNEQFF
D gene: NA; clone size: NA; J gene: TRBJ2-2; V gene: TRBV6-1; CDR3 length: 15; CDR3 DNA: TGTGCCAGCAGTGCCGTAAGTGGAGTCACCGGGGAGCTGTTTTTT; CDR3 protein: CASSAVSGVTGELFF
D gene: NA; clone size: medium-sized; J gene: TRBJ1-5; V gene: TRBV30; CDR3 length: 13; CDR3 DNA: TGTGCCTGGAGCGACGATAGCAATCAGCCCCAGCATTTT; CDR3 protein: CAWSDDSNQPQHF
D gene: NA; clone size: NA; J gene: TRBJ1-6; V gene: TRBV30; CDR3 length: 16; CDR3 DNA: TGTGCCTGGAACGGGGGGGTGTTCTCCTATAATTCACCCCTCCACTTT; CDR3 protein: CAWNGGVFSYNSPLHF
D gene: TRBD2; clone size: few; J gene: TRBJ2-1; V gene: TRBV7-8; CDR3 length: 14; CDR3 DNA: TGTGCCAGCAGCTTGGGGGGGAGGGGTAATGAGCAGTTCTTC; CDR3 protein: CASSLGGRGNEQFF
D gene: NA; clone size: once; J gene: TRBJ1-5; V gene: TRBV12-3/TRBV12-4; CDR3 length: 14; CDR3 DNA: TGTGCCAGCAGTTTATGGGAAAGCAATCAGCCCCAGCATTTT; CDR3 protein: CASSLWESNQPQHF
D gene: NA; clone size: few; J gene: TRBJ2-2; V gene: TRBV5-1; CDR3 length: 12; CDR3 DNA: TGCGCCAGCAGCTTGAACACCGGGGAGCTGTTTTTT; CDR3 protein: CASSLNTGELFF
D gene: NA; clone size: few; J gene: TRBJ1-2; V gene: TRBV7-2; CDR3 length: 14; CDR3 DNA: TGTGCCAGCAGCTTCGGGCGACAGGCAGTCGGCTACACCTTC; CDR3 protein: CASSFGRQAVGYTF
D gene: NA; clone size: NA; J gene: TRBJ1-1; V gene: TRBV28; CDR3 length: 15; CDR3 DNA: TGTGCCAGCAGTTCTGCCCAGGCGATACGGACTGAAGCTTTCTTT; CDR3 protein: CASSSAQAIRTEAFF
D gene: NA; clone size: NA; J gene: TRBJ2-5; V gene: TRBV30; CDR3 length: 11; CDR3 DNA: TGTGCCTGGAGCATTACTCCGACCCAGTACTTC; CDR3 protein: CAWSITPTQYF
D gene: TRBD2; clone size: NA; J gene: TRBJ2-2; V gene: TRBV6-1; CDR3 length: 15; CDR3 DNA: TGTGCCAGCAGTGAACTAGCGGGAGGGACCGGGGAGCTGTTTTTT; CDR3 protein: CASSELAGGTGELFF
D gene: NA; clone size: once; J gene: TRBJ2-3; V gene: TRBV7-2; CDR3 length: 17; CDR3 DNA: TGTGCCAGCAGCCTTCGCCCAAATTGGGCCTCCCCGGATACGCAGTATTTT; CDR3 protein: CASSLRPNWASPDTQYF
D gene: TRBD1; clone size: NA; J gene: TRBJ1-2; V gene: TRBV5-1; CDR3 length: 17; CDR3 DNA: TGCGCCAGCAGCTGGGGGACAGGGTCTTCAGCTAACTATGGCTACACCTTC; CDR3 protein: CASSWGTGSSANYGYTF
D gene: NA; clone size: NA; J gene: TRBJ2-7; V gene: TRBV27; CDR3 length: 15; CDR3 DNA: TGTGCCAGCAGTTTAAGATCGCTCCCCCGATACGAGCAGTACTTC; CDR3 protein: CASSLRSLPRYEQYF
D gene: NA; clone size: NA; J gene: TRBJ2-1; V gene: TRBV20-1; CDR3 length: 13; CDR3 DNA: TGCAGTGCTATCCGGAGCTCCTACAATGAGCAGTTCTTC; CDR3 protein: CSAIRSSYNEQFF
D gene: TRBD1; clone size: few; J gene: TRBJ1-5; V gene: TRBV19; CDR3 length: 16; CDR3 DNA: TGTGCCAGTAGTATAGGAACAGGGGGAATCAATCAGCCCCAGCATTTT; CDR3 protein: CASSIGTGGINQPQHF
D gene: NA; clone size: NA; J gene: TRBJ1-1; V gene: TRBV30; CDR3 length: 13; CDR3 DNA: TGTGCCTTAGGTCGGCGGCCGAAGATTGAAGCTTTCTTT; CDR3 protein: CALGRRPKIEAFF
D gene: NA; clone size: few; J gene: TRBJ1-5; V gene: TRBV6-2/TRBV6-3; CDR3 length: 14; CDR3 DNA: TGTGCCAGCAGTCCGGACATCCTTAATCAGCCCCAGCATTTT; CDR3 protein: CASSPDILNQPQHF
D gene: NA; clone size: NA; J gene: TRBJ2-5; V gene: TRBV11-1; CDR3 length: 16; CDR3 DNA: TGTGCCAGCAGCTTACCCCCTAGCGTACTGCAAGAGACCCAGTACTTC; CDR3 protein: CASSLPPSVLQETQYF
D gene: TRBD2; clone size: NA; J gene: TRBJ2-5; V gene: TRBV19; CDR3 length: 15; CDR3 DNA: TGTGCCAGTAGTATAGGCGGGAGGCCTAAAGAGACCCAGTACTTC; CDR3 protein: CASSIGGRPKETQYF
D gene: TRBD1; clone size: few; J gene: TRBJ1-5; V gene: TRBV5-5; CDR3 length: 15; CDR3 DNA: TGTGCCAGCAGCGCGGGGACAGTTCCTAATCAGCCCCAGCATTTT; CDR3 protein: CASSAGTVPNQPQHF
D gene: NA; clone size: NA; J gene: TRBJ1-2; V gene: TRBV5-6; CDR3 length: 13; CDR3 DNA: TGTGCCAGCAGCTTGGACAGGCTCTATGGCTACACCTTC; CDR3 protein: CASSLDRLYGYTF
D gene: NA; clone size: NA; J gene: TRBJ2-7; V gene: TRBV5-6; CDR3 length: 13; CDR3 DNA: TGTGCCAGCAGCTTGTTTGTTGCTTACGAGCAGTACTTC; CDR3 protein: CASSLFVAYEQYF
D gene: TRBD2; clone size: NA; J gene: TRBJ2-7; V gene: TRBV20-1; CDR3 length: 13; CDR3 DNA: TGCAGTGCCCGAGGAGCGGGAGATCTCGAGCAGTACTTC; CDR3 protein: CSARGAGDLEQYF
D gene: TRBD2; clone size: NA; J gene: TRBJ2-7; V gene: TRBV6-2/TRBV6-3; CDR3 length: 14; CDR3 DNA: TGTGCCAATTATAGGACTAGCGGGATATACGAGCAGTACTTC; CDR3 protein: CANYRTSGIYEQYF
D gene: NA; clone size: NA; J gene: TRBJ1-1; V gene: TRBV28; CDR3 length: 13; CDR3 DNA: TGTGCCAGCAGTTTTAGGAGGAACACTGAAGCTTTCTTT; CDR3 protein: CASSFRRNTEAFF
D gene: NA; clone size: NA; J gene: TRBJ1-2; V gene: TRBV6-1; CDR3 length: 12; CDR3 DNA: TGTGCCAGCAGCCGGACAGTCTATGGCTACACCTTC; CDR3 protein: CASSRTVYGYTF
D gene: NA; clone size: NA; J gene: TRBJ2-7; V gene: TRBV3-1; CDR3 length: 13; CDR3 DNA: TGTGCCAGCAGCCACAGGACCCCCTACGAGCAGTACTTC; CDR3 protein: CASSHRTPYEQYF
D gene: TRBD1; clone size: NA; J gene: TRBJ2-7; V gene: TRBV27; CDR3 length: 13; CDR3 DNA: TGTGCCAGCAGTGGGGGACAGGGAGGCGAGCAGTACTTC; CDR3 protein: CASSGGQGGEQYF
D gene: NA; clone size: few; J gene: TRBJ2-1; V gene: TRBV2; CDR3 length: 14; CDR3 DNA: TGTGCCAGCAGACGGGACTTTTCCTCCGGGGAGCAGTTCTTC; CDR3 protein: CASRRDFSSGEQFF
D gene: TRBD1; clone size: few; J gene: TRBJ2-2; V gene: TRBV12-3/TRBV12-4; CDR3 length: 14; CDR3 DNA: TGTGCCAGCAGTTCACAGGGGGCGAACGGGGAGCTGTTTTTT; CDR3 protein: CASSSQGANGELFF
D gene: NA; clone size: NA; J gene: TRBJ2-3; V gene: TRBV20-1; CDR3 length: 15; CDR3 DNA: TGCAGTGCTAGAGTTCGCGGCGAGGGGCGAGATACGCAGTATTTT; CDR3 protein: CSARVRGEGRDTQYF
D gene: TRBD2; clone size: NA; J gene: TRBJ2-2; V gene: TRBV5-4; CDR3 length: 19; CDR3 DNA: TGTGCCAGCAGCTTGGGATGGCTAGCGGGAGATCGGAACACCGGGGAGCTGTTTTTT; CDR3 protein: CASSLGWLAGDRNTGELFF
D gene: TRBD1; clone size: NA; J gene: TRBJ2-5; V gene: TRBV6-1; CDR3 length: 15; CDR3 DNA: TGTGCCAGCAGTCCATACAGGGGGAGCGTGGAGACCCAGTACTTC; CDR3 protein: CASSPYRGSVETQYF
D gene: NA; clone size: NA; J gene: TRBJ1-2; V gene: TRBV20-1; CDR3 length: 15; CDR3 DNA: TGCAGTGCAATACGACAGTACGGGCCTAACTATGGCTACACCTTC; CDR3 protein: CSAIRQYGPNYGYTF
D gene: NA; clone size: NA; J gene: TRBJ1-4; V gene: TRBV28; CDR3 length: 15; CDR3 DNA: TGTGCCAGCAGTTTAAGGGGAACTACTAATGAAAAACTGTTTTTT; CDR3 protein: CASSLRGTTNEKLFF
D gene: TRBD1; clone size: NA; J gene: TRBJ1-1; V gene: TRBV6-2/TRBV6-3; CDR3 length: 13; CDR3 DNA: TGTGCCAGCAGCAGGACAGGGAACACTGAAGCTTTCTTT; CDR3 protein: CASSRTGNTEAFF
D gene: NA; clone size: NA; J gene: TRBJ2-7; V gene: TRBV3-1; CDR3 length: 13; CDR3 DNA: TGTGCCAGCAGTCATGGGGATTCCTACGAGCAGTACTTC; CDR3 protein: CASSHGDSYEQYF
D gene: TRBD2; clone size: few; J gene: TRBJ2-5; V gene: TRBV5-1; CDR3 length: 15; CDR3 DNA: TGCGCCAGCAGCTTGACTAGCGGGTCCCAAGAGACCCAGTACTTC; CDR3 protein: CASSLTSGSQETQYF
D gene: TRBD2; clone size: NA; J gene: TRBJ2-7; V gene: TRBV12-3/TRBV12-4; CDR3 length: 15; CDR3 DNA: TGTGCCAGCAGTTTGAGTCTAGCGGAATCCTACGAGCAGTACTTC; CDR3 protein: CASSLSLAESYEQYF
D gene: NA; clone size: few; J gene: TRBJ1-3; V gene: TRBV7-2; CDR3 length: 13; CDR3 DNA: TGTGCCAGCAGCATACTCTCTGGAAACACCATATATTTT; CDR3 protein: CASSILSGNTIYF
D gene: NA; clone size: medium-sized; J gene: TRBJ2-5; V gene: TRBV20-1; CDR3 length: 14; CDR3 DNA: TGCAGTGCTACAAGCCCCCCGACTGGGGAGACCCAGTACTTC; CDR3 protein: CSATSPPTGETQYF
D gene: NA; clone size: NA; J gene: TRBJ2-2; V gene: TRBV18; CDR3 length: 16; CDR3 DNA: TGTGCCAGCTCACCCCGATGGGGTGAGAACACCGGGGAGCTGTTTTTT; CDR3 protein: CASSPRWGENTGELFF
D gene: TRBD2; clone size: NA; J gene: TRBJ2-3; V gene: TRBV2; CDR3 length: 16; CDR3 DNA: TGTGTCAGCAGTGAAGACCTAGCGGGATCCACAGATACGCAGTATTTT; CDR3 protein: CVSSEDLAGSTDTQYF
D gene: NA; clone size: NA; J gene: TRBJ1-2; V gene: TRBV20-1; CDR3 length: 13; CDR3 DNA: TGCAGTGCTAGAGATCCTGAGCCAGGTCTCTTCACCTTC; CDR3 protein: CSARDPEPGLFTF
D gene: NA; clone size: NA; J gene: TRBJ1-6; V gene: TRBV20-1; CDR3 length: 15; CDR3 DNA: TGCAGTGTAGGACCGGAAACTACCTATAATTCACCCCTCCACTTT; CDR3 protein: CSVGPETTYNSPLHF
D gene: NA; clone size: NA; J gene: TRBJ2-5; V gene: TRBV23-1; CDR3 length: 13; CDR3 DNA: TGCGCCAGCAGTCAGATCACTCCTGAGACCCAGTACTTC; CDR3 protein: CASSQITPETQYF
D gene: TRBD1; clone size: NA; J gene: TRBJ2-1; V gene: TRBV9; CDR3 length: 16; CDR3 DNA: TGTGCCAGCAGCGTAGCGACCGGACAGGGAAATGATGAGCAGTTCTTC; CDR3 protein: CASSVATGQGNDEQFF
D gene: NA; clone size: NA; J gene: TRBJ2-2; V gene: TRBV20-1; CDR3 length: 15; CDR3 DNA: TGCAGTGCTAGAGATCCCACCAGGGTTGCCGGGGAGCTGTTTTTT; CDR3 protein: CSARDPTRVAGELFF
D gene: NA; clone size: NA; J gene: TRBJ1-5; V gene: TRBV6-1; CDR3 length: 14; CDR3 DNA: TGTGCCAGCACCGAAGGACGGTTCAATCAGCCCCAGCATTTT; CDR3 protein: CASTEGRFNQPQHF
D gene: NA; clone size: NA; J gene: TRBJ2-3; V gene: TRBV7-8; CDR3 length: 13; CDR3 DNA: TGTGCCAGCAGCTTAGACCACGGAGATACGCAGTATTTT; CDR3 protein: CASSLDHGDTQYF
D gene: NA; clone size: few; J gene: TRBJ2-5; V gene: TRBV20-1; CDR3 length: 12; CDR3 DNA: TGCAGTGCTAGAGGGGCCCAAGAGACCCAGTACTTC; CDR3 protein: CSARGAQETQYF
D gene: NA; clone size: few; J gene: TRBJ1-1; V gene: TRBV2; CDR3 length: 13; CDR3 DNA: TGTGCCAGCAGTGGGGACCAGAACACTGAAGCTTTCTTT; CDR3 protein: CASSGDQNTEAFF
D gene: NA; clone size: few; J gene: TRBJ2-3; V gene: TRBV20-1; CDR3 length: 14; CDR3 DNA: TGCAGTGCCCACCAAAGGACAGACACAGATACGCAGTATTTT; CDR3 protein: CSAHQRTDTDTQYF
D gene: NA; clone size: NA; J gene: TRBJ2-7; V gene: TRBV24-1; CDR3 length: 13; CDR3 DNA: TGTGCCACCAGTGACAGAACAGGGCTCGAGCAGTACTTC; CDR3 protein: CATSDRTGLEQYF
D gene: NA; clone size: few; J gene: TRBJ2-7; V gene: TRBV20-1; CDR3 length: 14; CDR3 DNA: TGCAGTGCGCTACAAGATGCTAAAGAAAACGAGCAGTACTTC; CDR3 protein: CSALQDAKENEQYF
D gene: NA; clone size: NA; J gene: TRBJ2-1; V gene: TRBV7-3; CDR3 length: 14; CDR3 DNA: TGTGCCAGCAGCTTTTTTCCAGGGGACAATGAGCAGTTCTTC; CDR3 protein: CASSFFPGDNEQFF
D gene: TRBD2; clone size: NA; J gene: TRBJ2-7; V gene: TRBV28; CDR3 length: 14; CDR3 DNA: TGTGCCTGTACCCCGGGTAGCGGGAGGTACGAGCAGTACTTC; CDR3 protein: CACTPGSGRYEQYF